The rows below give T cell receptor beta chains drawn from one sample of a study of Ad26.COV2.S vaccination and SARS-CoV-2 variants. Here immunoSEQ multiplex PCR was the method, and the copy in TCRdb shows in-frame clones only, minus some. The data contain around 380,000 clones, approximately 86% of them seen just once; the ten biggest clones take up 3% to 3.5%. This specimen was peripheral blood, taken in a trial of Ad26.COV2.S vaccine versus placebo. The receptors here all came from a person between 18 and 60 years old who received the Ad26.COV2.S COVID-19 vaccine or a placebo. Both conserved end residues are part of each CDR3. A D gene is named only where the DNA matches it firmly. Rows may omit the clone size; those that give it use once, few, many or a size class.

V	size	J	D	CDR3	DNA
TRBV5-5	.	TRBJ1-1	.	CASSSTQGGTEAFF	TGTGCCAGCAGCTCAACTCAGGGAGGCACTGAAGCTTTCTTT
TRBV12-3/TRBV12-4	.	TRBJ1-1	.	CASSNRNTEAFF	TGTGCCAGCAGCAACAGGAACACTGAAGCTTTCTTT
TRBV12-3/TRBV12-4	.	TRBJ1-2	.	CASSSGRNYTF	TGTGCCAGCAGTTCCGGCAGAAACTACACCTTC
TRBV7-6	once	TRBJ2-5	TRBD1	CASSPGPAGGEVETQYF	TGTGCCAGCAGCCCCGGCCCTGCAGGGGGAGAGGTTGAGACCCAGTACTTC
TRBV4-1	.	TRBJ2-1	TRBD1	CASSQVRDRGSGEQFF	TGCGCCAGCAGCCAAGTACGGGACAGGGGTTCGGGTGAGCAGTTCTTC
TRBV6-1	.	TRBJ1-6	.	CASSEARQGKSPLHF	TGTGCCAGCAGTGAAGCAAGGCAGGGGAAGTCACCCCTCCACTTT
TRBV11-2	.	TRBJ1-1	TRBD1	CASSLAGTGYITEAFF	TGTGCCAGCAGCTTAGCTGGGACAGGGTATATCACTGAAGCTTTCTTT
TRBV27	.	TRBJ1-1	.	CASSPTGRVPSEAFF	TGTGCCAGCAGTCCCACGGGGAGGGTCCCGTCCGAAGCTTTCTTT
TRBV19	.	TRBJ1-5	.	CASTHQGRNQPQHF	TGTGCCAGTACTCACCAGGGCCGCAATCAGCCCCAGCATTTT
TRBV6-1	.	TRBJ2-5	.	CASSEVGTRYQETQYF	TGTGCCAGCAGTGAAGTGGGGACTCGGTACCAAGAGACCCAGTACTTC
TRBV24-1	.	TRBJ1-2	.	CATSDPSRGYTF	TGTGCCACCAGTGACCCCTCCAGGGGCTACACCTTC
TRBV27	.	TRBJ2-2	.	CASSGSGGELFF	TGTGCCAGCAGTGGGTCTGGGGGCGAGCTGTTTTTT
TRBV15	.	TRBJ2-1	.	CATSREQGNEQFF	TGTGCCACCAGCAGGGAACAGGGCAATGAGCAGTTCTTC
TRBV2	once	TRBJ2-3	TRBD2	CARTSGGAPKDTQYF	TGTGCCAGAACTAGCGGGGGGGCCCCTAAAGATACGCAGTATTTT
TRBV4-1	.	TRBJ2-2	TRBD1	CASSHWSGTANTGELFF	TGCGCCAGCAGCCATTGGTCCGGGACAGCGAACACCGGGGAGCTGTTTTTT
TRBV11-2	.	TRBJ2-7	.	CASSLAPGSSEQYF	TGTGCCAGCAGCTTAGCCCCTGGGTCCTCCGAGCAGTACTTC
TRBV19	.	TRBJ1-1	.	CASSFGQQNTEAFF	TGTGCCAGTAGTTTCGGACAACAGAACACTGAAGCTTTCTTT
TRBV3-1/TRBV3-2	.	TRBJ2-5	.	CASSQDRGSQETQYF	TGTGCCAGCAGCCAAGACAGGGGCAGTCAAGAGACCCAGTACTTC
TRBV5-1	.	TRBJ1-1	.	CASSLRGLMNTEAFF	TGCGCCAGCAGCTTGCGGGGGCTGATGAACACTGAAGCTTTCTTT
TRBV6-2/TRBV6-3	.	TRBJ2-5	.	CASSYGLAGETQYF	TGTGCCAGCAGTTACGGGCTAGCTGGGGAGACCCAGTACTTC
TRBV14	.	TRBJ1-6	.	CASSPHENSPLHF	TGTGCCAGCAGCCCTCACGAGAATTCACCCCTCCACTTT
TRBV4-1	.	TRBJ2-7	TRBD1	CASSQPGQLSYEQYF	TGCGCCAGCAGCCAACCGGGACAGCTCTCCTACGAGCAGTACTTC
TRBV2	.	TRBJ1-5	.	CASRDVNQPQHF	TGTGCCAGCAGGGATGTGAATCAGCCCCAGCATTTT
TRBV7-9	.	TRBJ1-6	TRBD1	CASSHRTGLYNSPLHF	TGTGCCAGCAGCCATCGGACAGGCCTCTATAATTCACCCCTCCACTTT
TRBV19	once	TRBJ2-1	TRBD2	CASSPTERGGRNEQFF	TGTGCCAGTAGTCCCACTGAGCGGGGGGGCCGGAATGAGCAGTTCTTC
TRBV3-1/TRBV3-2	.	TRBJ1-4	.	CASSQEVVGNEKLFF	TGTGCCAGCAGCCAGGAAGTTGTGGGTAATGAAAAACTGTTTTTT
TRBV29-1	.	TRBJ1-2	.	CSTWTVRQGYTF	TGCAGCACGTGGACAGTGCGTCAAGGCTACACCTTC
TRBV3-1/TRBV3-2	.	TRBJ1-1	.	CASSQALEGSGTEAFF	TGTGCCAGCAGCCAAGCTCTGGAGGGGTCGGGCACTGAAGCTTTCTTT
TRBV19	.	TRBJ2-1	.	CASSIQAPAGEQFF	TGTGCCAGTAGTATTCAGGCCCCCGCGGGTGAGCAGTTCTTC
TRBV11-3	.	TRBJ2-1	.	CASSLARRSEQFF	TGTGCCAGCAGCTTAGCCCGCCGTAGTGAGCAGTTCTTC
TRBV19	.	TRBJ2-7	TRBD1	CASSIDPGQGYEQYF	TGTGCCAGTAGTATAGACCCGGGACAGGGGTACGAGCAGTACTTC
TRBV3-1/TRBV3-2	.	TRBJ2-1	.	CASSHFEGVEQFF	TGTGCCAGCAGCCATTTTGAAGGGGTTGAGCAGTTCTTC
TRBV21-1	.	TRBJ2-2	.	CASSPPGPSGELFF	TGTGCCAGCAGCCCCCCGGGACCTAGCGGGGAGCTGTTTTTT
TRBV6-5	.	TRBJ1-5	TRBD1	CASSTGTGDRQPQHF	TGTGCCAGCAGCACCGGGACAGGGGACCGACAGCCCCAGCATTTT
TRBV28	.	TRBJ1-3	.	CASNPGGEGSLSSGNTIYF	TGTGCCAGCAATCCCGGCGGGGAAGGATCCTTATCCTCTGGAAACACCATATATTTT
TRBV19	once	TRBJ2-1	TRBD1	CASSMGYRGSGNEQFF	TGTGCCAGTAGTATGGGATACAGGGGGTCGGGCAATGAGCAGTTCTTC
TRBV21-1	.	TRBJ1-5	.	CAILGQGDTDCQPQHF	TGTGCCATCCTTGGACAGGGGGATACGGATTGTCAGCCCCAGCATTTT
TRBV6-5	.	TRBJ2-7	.	CASSYSREWSSYEQYF	TGTGCCAGCAGTTACTCGAGGGAATGGAGCTCCTACGAGCAGTACTTC
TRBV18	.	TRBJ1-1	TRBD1	CASSRILQGGLGTEAFF	TGTGCCAGCTCACGAATCCTACAGGGGGGCCTGGGGACTGAAGCTTTCTTT
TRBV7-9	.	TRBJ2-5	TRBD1	CASSLTRDRARHPETQYF	TGTGCCAGCAGCTTAACCAGGGACAGGGCCCGCCACCCAGAGACCCAGTACTTC
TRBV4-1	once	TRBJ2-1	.	CASSPLGVPYNEQFF	TGCGCCAGCAGCCCACTCGGGGTCCCCTACAATGAGCAGTTCTTC
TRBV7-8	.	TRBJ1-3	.	CASSWGASGNTIYF	TGTGCCAGCAGCTGGGGTGCCTCTGGAAACACCATATATTTT
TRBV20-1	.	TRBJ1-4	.	CSASSFQGLLTNEKLFF	TGCAGTGCTAGTAGTTTCCAGGGGTTGTTAACTAATGAAAAACTGTTTTTT
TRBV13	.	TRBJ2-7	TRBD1	CASSPGTGRYEQYF	TGTGCCAGCAGCCCCGGGACAGGGCGCTACGAGCAGTACTTC
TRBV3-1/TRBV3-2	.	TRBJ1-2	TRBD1	CASSKTGGGYTF	TGTGCCAGCAGCAAAACAGGGGGTGGCTACACCTTC
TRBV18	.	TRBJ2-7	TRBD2	CASSPGGGAYEQYF	TGTGCCAGCTCACCGGGCGGGGGGGCCTACGAGCAGTACTTC
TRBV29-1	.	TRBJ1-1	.	CSAGQNTEAFF	TGCAGCGCCGGACAGAACACTGAAGCTTTCTTT
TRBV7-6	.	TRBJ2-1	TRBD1	CASSLGTGTGTYNEQFF	TGTGCCAGCAGCTTAGGCACCGGGACAGGCACCTACAATGAGCAGTTCTTC
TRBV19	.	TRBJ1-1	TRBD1	CASKAGGGTEAFF	TGTGCCAGTAAAGCAGGGGGTGGCACTGAAGCTTTCTTT
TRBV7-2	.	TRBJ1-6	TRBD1	CASSLVSDRGNSPLHF	TGTGCCAGCAGCTTAGTGTCCGACAGGGGCAATTCACCCCTCCACTTT
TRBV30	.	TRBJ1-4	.	CAWSVAGDLFF	TGTGCCTGGAGTGTTGCAGGGGACCTGTTTTTT
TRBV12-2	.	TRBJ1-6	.	CASRPRDRERTLHF	TGTGCAAGTCGCCCCCGGGACAGAGAACGCACCCTCCACTTT
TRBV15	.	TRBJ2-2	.	CATSTKGGGELFF	TGTGCCACCAGCACCAAGGGGGGCGGGGAGCTGTTTTTT
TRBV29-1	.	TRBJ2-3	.	CSARQALSTDTQYF	TGCAGCGCTCGACAGGCTCTAAGCACAGATACGCAGTATTTT